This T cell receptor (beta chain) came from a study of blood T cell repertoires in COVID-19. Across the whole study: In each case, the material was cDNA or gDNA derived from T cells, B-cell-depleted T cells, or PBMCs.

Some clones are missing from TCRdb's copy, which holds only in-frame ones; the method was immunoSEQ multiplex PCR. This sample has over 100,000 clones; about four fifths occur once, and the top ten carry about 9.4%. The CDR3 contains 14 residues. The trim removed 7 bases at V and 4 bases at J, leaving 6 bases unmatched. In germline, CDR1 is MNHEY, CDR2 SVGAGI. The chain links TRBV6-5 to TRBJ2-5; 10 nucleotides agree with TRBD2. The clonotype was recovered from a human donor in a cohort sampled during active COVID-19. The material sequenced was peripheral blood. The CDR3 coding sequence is TGTGCCAGCATAAGCGGGGGGGCGTCAGAGACCCAGTACTTC. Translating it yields CASISGGASETQYF.